The following is a TCR beta chain sequence with its context. The sample comes from a study of preoperative IRX-2 immunotherapy in early breast cancer. Treatment described: preoperative locoregional IRX-2 cytokine immunotherapy. This phase Ib study tested locoregional IRX-2 cytokine immunotherapy given before surgery. Germline V gene lookup returns CDR1 LNHDA and CDR2 SQIVND (reference sequence). This CDR3 spans 14 amino acids. V shed 10 bases, J shed 4 bases, and the junction held 12 bases outside the gene matches. The assay was immunoSEQ multiplex PCR, and TCRdb's table has in-frame clones only and misses some. The data show roughly 42,000 clones, about 72% seen once.

Here the sequenced sample was tumor tissue, taken after IRX-2 immunotherapy. The TCR sequence derives from a human donor with breast cancer. The J gene is TRBJ1-2, the V gene TRBV19; 7 bases agree with TRBD1. This CDR3 reads CATAETGRGYGYTF. Written as DNA, the CDR3 is TGTGCCACAGCCGAGACAGGGAGGGGCTATGGCTACACCTTC. Together with reference TRBV19 and TRBJ1-2, the CDR3 gives the full variable domain: DGGITQSPKYLFRKEGQNVTLSCEQNLNHDAMYWYRQDPGQGLRLIYYSQIVNDFQKGDIAEGYSVSREKKESFPLTVTSAQKNPTAFYLCATAETGRGYGYTFGSGTRLTVV.